These 32 T cell receptor beta chains were all obtained from the same sample, sequenced in a study of T cells in tumors and immune-related adverse events. The method was immunoSEQ multiplex PCR; TCRdb's version includes in-frame clones alone and lacks a portion of them. This table has 9,900 or so clones, 85% to 95% appearing once. Sequenced here: lymph node tissue, sampled from a patient treated with anti-PD-1 therapy. The receptors come from a female donor with metastatic renal cell carcinoma.

The V call is TRBV7-9, the J call TRBJ2-7, with D unresolved. The CDR3 contains 14 residues. The germline CDR1 and CDR2 sequences are SEHNR and FQNEAQ (reference sequence). V was clipped by 0 bases and J by 1 base, with 7 bases between them. CDR3 coding DNA: TGTGCCAGCAGCTTAGCGTCCGGGTCCTACGAGCAGTACTTC. Amino acids: CASSLASGSYEQYF.

V and J are TRBV5-6 and TRBJ1-2; 8 bases agree with TRBD1. The CDR3 is 14 amino acids. J gave up 7 bases and V 0 bases, and 5 bases lay outside the gene matches. The germline gives CDR1 SGHDT, CDR2 YYEEEE. Here the CDR3 reads CASSLGLGTGGYTF. The CDR3 DNA reads TGTGCCAGCAGCTTGGGGTTGGGGACAGGTGGCTACACCTTC.

Only one count was recorded for this clone. The chain couples TRBV19 to TRBJ2-1; D not resolved. Germline CDR1 LNHDA, CDR2 SQIVND (reference sequence). The CDR3 length is 17 residues. Deletions cut 5 bases from V and 6 bases from J, with 23 bases between. CDR3 sequence reads: CASSQPGDPLPSNEQFF. The CDR3, as DNA: TGTGCCAGTAGTCAACCCGGAGACCCACTCCCCTCCAATGAGCAGTTCTTC.

The rearrangement joins TRBV4-3 to TRBJ2-7, with 10 bases lining up with TRBD1. From germline, CDR1 is LGHNA and CDR2 YSLEER. Trimming took 4 bases from V and 0 from J; bases not matched to a gene: 3. The CDR3 has 15 residues. This CDR3 reads CASSPGTGVSYEQYF. The CDR3 nucleotides read TGCGCCAGCAGCCCTGGGACAGGGGTCTCCTACGAGCAGTACTTC.

The rearrangement uses TRBV18 and TRBJ2-5; D gene uncertain. The V end was cut by 1 base, the J end by 1 base, with 7 bases between. The CDR3 loop spans 14 amino acids. Germline V gene lookup returns CDR1 KGHSH and CDR2 LQKENI. The CDR3, as DNA: TGTGCCAGCTCACCACTCTCAGGCCAAGAGACCCAGTACTTC. It encodes CASSPLSGQETQYF. The full variable domain, in which reference TRBV18 and TRBJ2-5 provide the parts outside the CDR3, is NAGVMQNPRHLVRRRGQEARLRCSPMKGHSHVYWYRQLPEEGLKFMVYLQKENIIDESGMPKERFSAEFPKEGPSILRIQQVVRGDSAAYFCASSPLSGQETQYFGPGTRLLVL.

The chain employs TRBV6-6 and TRBJ2-7; D is uncertain. This CDR3 has 15 residues. Germline loops: CDR1 MNHNY, CDR2 SVGAGI (reference sequence). With 7 bases removed from V and 2 bases from J, the gap between germline ends came to 18 bases. CDR3: CASIEAKLSPYEQYF. The CDR3 DNA reads TGTGCCAGCATAGAGGCCAAATTATCACCCTACGAGCAGTACTTC.

CDR3 protein: CAWRPGREEDTQYF. In nucleotides, the CDR3 is TGTGCCTGGAGGCCCGGGCGGGAGGAGGATACGCAGTATTTT. V gene TRBV30 combines with J gene TRBJ2-3, with 8 bases fitting TRBD2. Losses at the gene ends were 3 bases for V and 6 bases for J; bases not matched to a gene: 8. Per the germline V gene, CDR1 is GTSNPN and CDR2 is SVGIG (reference sequence). This CDR3 region has 14 residues.

The rearrangement links TRBV2 to TRBJ1-2; D gene unclear. Per the germline V gene, CDR1 is SNHLY and CDR2 is FYNNEI. CDR3 size: 12 residues. The V end was cut by 6 bases, the J end by 6 bases, with 11 bases between. CDR3 in DNA: TGTGCCAGCAGGGTTTTTGTGGATGGCTACACCTTC. Its translation: CASRVFVDGYTF.

J is TRBJ1-6 and V is TRBV7-9; D might be TRBD1 (5 bases). This CDR3 contains 16 residues. V was shortened by 1 base and J by 6 bases, with 13 bases between the two germline ends. The V gene's germline CDR1 is SEHNR and CDR2 FQNEAQ (reference sequence). The CDR3 region has the DNA TGTGCCAGCAGCTTAGTTCGGGGGTACCTTAATTCACCCCTCCACTTT. It is translated as CASSLVRGYLNSPLHF.

The gene calls are TRBV4-2 and TRBJ2-1, with 11 nucleotides matching TRBD2. From germline, CDR1 is LGHNA and CDR2 YNFKEQ. V was clipped by 0 bases and J by 2 bases; unmatched bases: 3. The CDR3 contains 17 residues. The CDR3 here is CASSQDLTSGTYNEQFF. The CDR3 DNA reads TGTGCCAGCAGCCAAGATCTGACTAGCGGGACCTACAATGAGCAGTTCTTC.

The chain couples TRBV5-1 to TRBJ2-5; D ambiguous. This CDR3 spans 15 amino acids. Germline CDR1 and CDR2: SGHRS and YFSETQ. Trimming stripped 4 bases from V and 1 base from J, with 14 bases between. The CDR3 DNA follows: TGCGCCAGCAGCAGCAGCCGAGCCGCCCAAGAGACCCAGTACTTC. Protein sequence: CASSSSRAAQETQYF.

In DNA, the CDR3 is TGCGCCAGCAGCCAAGATCCTAGACGCGAGCAGTTCTTC. Encoded protein: CASSQDPRREQFF. This rearrangement joins TRBV4-1 to TRBJ2-1; D not certain. Trimming pared 0 bases from V and 10 bases from J, leaving 10 bases between. This CDR3 has 13 residues. Germline CDR1 MGHRA, CDR2 YSYEKL.

The CDR3 protein is CASSLDRDFNQPQHF. For the CDR3, the DNA is TGTGCCAGCAGCCTTGACAGGGATTTTAATCAGCCCCAGCATTTT. The chain carries TRBV6-1 and TRBJ1-5, with TRBD1 matching 7 bases. The CDR3 sequence is 15 residues long. Germline values: CDR1 MNHNS, CDR2 SASEGT. V shed 6 bases and J 4 bases; nucleotides not matched to a gene: 9.

The V and J genes are TRBV23-1 and TRBJ2-4; D perhaps matches TRBD2 (5 bases). TRBV23-1 has ORF status, its function being uncertain. CDR3 length equals 14 residues. Trimming took off 5 bases at V and 4 bases at J, with 12 bases between the two ends. This chain's CDR3 is CASSSERWKNIQYF. The CDR3 DNA reads TGCGCCAGCAGTAGCGAGCGGTGGAAAAACATTCAGTACTTC.

The rearrangement links TRBV29-1 to TRBJ1-1; 8 bases agree with TRBD1. In germline, CDR1 is SQVTM, CDR2 ANQGSEA. This CDR3 is 12 amino acids long. V shed 6 bases and J 1 base; nucleotides not matched to a gene: 1. The CDR3 nucleotides are TGCAGCGTCGACAGGGGGAACACTGAAGCTTTCTTT. It specifies CSVDRGNTEAFF.

The chain uses TRBV2 and TRBJ2-3; D is possibly TRBD1 (5 bases). CDR1 and CDR2 (germline): SNHLY, FYNNEI. Trimming left V 7 bases short and J 4 bases short, with 9 bases between. The CDR3 totals 12 residues. CDR3 amino acids: CASKGDPDTQYF. Written as DNA, the CDR3 is TGTGCCAGCAAAGGGGATCCAGATACGCAGTATTTT.

The V gene is TRBV11-3, the J gene TRBJ2-2; D uncertain. Trimming removed 2 bases from V and 5 bases from J, with 9 bases in between. Per the germline V gene, CDR1 is SGHNT and CDR2 is YENEEA. This CDR3 is 14 amino acids long. Here the CDR3 reads CASSLIFPTGELFF. The CDR3 nucleotides are TGTGCCAGCAGCTTAATCTTTCCGACCGGGGAGCTGTTTTTT.

The sample holds a few counts of this clone. The rearrangement uses TRBV2 and TRBJ1-2, with D hard to call. CDR1 SNHLY and CDR2 FYNNEI come from the germline V gene. There are 11 residues in the CDR3. The V gene lost 1 base and the J gene lost 3 bases, with 0 bases spanning the gap. CDR3 sequence (DNA): TGTGCCAGCAGTGAAGACTATGGCTACACCTTC. Its translation: CASSEDYGYTF.

V is TRBV18 and J is TRBJ1-1; D is undetermined. Trimming pared 3 bases from V and 4 bases from J, leaving 15 bases between. The CDR3 covers 15 residues. The germline gives CDR1 KGHSH, CDR2 LQKENI. The CDR3 coding sequence is TGTGCCAGCTCACCCCGCAATCAGGCGGGCACTGAAGCTTTCTTT. This sequence encodes CASSPRNQAGTEAFF. The full variable domain, completed using reference TRBV18 and TRBJ1-1, is NAGVMQNPRHLVRRRGQEARLRCSPMKGHSHVYWYRQLPEEGLKFMVYLQKENIIDESGMPKERFSAEFPKEGPSILRIQQVVRGDSAAYFCASSPRNQAGTEAFFGQGTRLTVV.

CDR3 sequence reads: CAWSGHRAREQFF. CDR3 nucleotides: TGTGCCTGGAGTGGTCACAGGGCTCGTGAGCAGTTCTTC. J is TRBJ2-1 and V is TRBV30, with a tentative D call TRBD1 (6 bases). The CDR3 is made up of 13 amino acids. CDR1 is GTSNPN, CDR2 SVGIG, per germline (reference sequence). V was cut by 1 base and J by 9 bases, with 13 bases left in between.

This rearrangement joins TRBV2 to TRBJ1-5; 10 bases are shared with TRBD1. Germline V gives CDR1 SNHLY, CDR2 FYNNEI. J gave up 2 bases and V 8 bases, and 0 bases lay outside the gene matches. This CDR3 spans 13 amino acids. As DNA, the CDR3 is TGTGCCAGCGGACAGGGGGGCAATCAGCCCCAGCATTTT. It translates to CASGQGGNQPQHF. Variable domain in full (rest from reference TRBV2 and TRBJ1-5): EPEVTQTPSHQVTQMGQEVILRCVPISNHLYFYWYRQILGQKVEFLVSFYNNEISEKSEIFDDQFSVERPDGSNFTLKIRSTKLEDSAMYFCASGQGGNQPQHFGDGTRLSIL.

The chain employs TRBV10-3 and TRBJ2-5, with TRBD1 matching 10 bases. The CDR3 covers 15 residues. Germline-derived CDR1 and CDR2 are ENHRY and SYGVKD. With V trimmed by 6 bases and J by 5 bases, 9 bases remained unmatched. CDR3 in DNA: TGTGCCATCAGAGATGACAGGGGGCTGGGGGAGACCCAGTACTTC. Translation gives CAIRDDRGLGETQYF.

The chain combines TRBV21-1 with TRBJ2-1. TRBV21-1 is deemed a pseudogene. CDR3 length: 14 amino acids. The CDR3 loop reads CASTAREGHNEQFF. CDR3 bases: TGTGCCAGCACGGCAAGGGAAGGTCACAATGAGCAGTTCTTC.

The chain recombines TRBV5-1 with TRBJ1-1; TRBD1 agrees at 8 bases. Trimming at V came to 4 bases and at J to 6 bases, leaving 8 bases not matched to a gene. The CDR3 extends over 14 amino acids. CDR1 is SGHRS and CDR2 is YFSETQ in the germline V gene. The CDR3 spells CASSRGQGMSEAFF. CDR3 nucleotide sequence: TGCGCCAGCAGCCGCGGACAGGGAATGTCTGAAGCTTTCTTT.

The chain joins TRBV5-1 to TRBJ1-5, with D possibly being TRBD1 (6 bases). This CDR3 is 16 amino acids long. From germline, CDR1 is SGHRS and CDR2 YFSETQ. V lost 0 bases and J 0 bases, leaving 10 bases between the germline ends. The CDR3 DNA is TGCGCCAGCAGCTTGGATGGGGGACATAGCAATCAGCCCCAGCATTTT. Amino acid sequence: CASSLDGGHSNQPQHF.

The chain links TRBV7-8 to TRBJ2-6; no reliable D call. The CDR3 contains 12 residues. V was pared by 6 bases and J by 4 bases, with 4 bases between. From germline, CDR1 is SGHVS and CDR2 FQNEAQ. For the CDR3, the DNA is TGTGCCAGCAGGGTCGGGGCCAACGTCCTGACTTTC. Protein sequence: CASRVGANVLTF.

The genes are TRBV2 and TRBJ2-7; D may correspond to TRBD1 or TRBD2 (5 bases each). V gave up 4 bases and J gave up 6 bases, with 16 bases separating them. The CDR3 length is 14 residues. Germline lookup yields CDR1 SNHLY and CDR2 FYNNEI. CDR3 DNA sequence: TGTGCCAGCAGTGGGTTCTCCGGGACCCTCGAGCAGTACTTC. Amino acid sequence: CASSGFSGTLEQYF.

The chain recombines TRBV29-1 with TRBJ2-1; 8 bases map to TRBD1. V was pared by 4 bases and J by 4 bases, with 9 bases of the junction left unmatched. CDR1 and CDR2 (germline): SQVTM, ANQGSEA. This CDR3 is built from 15 residues. The CDR3, as DNA: TGCAGCGTTGGCCGGGACAGGACGGGTTACAATGAGCAGTTCTTC. Protein product: CSVGRDRTGYNEQFF.

The V call is TRBV28, the J call TRBJ1-6; TRBD1 matches 9 bases. This CDR3 contains 15 residues. V shed 5 bases, J shed 10 bases, and the junction held 9 bases outside the gene matches. The germline V gene has CDR1 MDHEN and CDR2 SYDVKM. The CDR3 DNA reads TGTGCCAGCAGTACCGCGGGACAGGGTGCCTCACCCCTCCACTTT. The encoded protein is CASSTAGQGASPLHF.

The chain is built from TRBV28 and TRBJ1-2; D remains unclear. The V gene lost 5 bases and the J gene lost 4 bases, with 11 bases spanning the gap. Germline lookup yields CDR1 MDHEN and CDR2 SYDVKM. The CDR3 has 13 residues. The CDR3 spells CASSTGDPYGYTF. CDR3 nucleotides: TGTGCCAGCAGTACGGGAGATCCCTATGGCTACACCTTC.

The chain couples TRBV25-1 to TRBJ1-5; no firm D call. The CDR3 length is 15 residues. Germline V gene lookup returns CDR1 MGHDK and CDR2 SYGVNS. Trimming pared 2 bases from V and 4 bases from J, leaving 12 bases between. The CDR3 loop is CASSENGGFNQPQHF. In DNA, the CDR3 is TGTGCCAGCAGTGAAAATGGAGGGTTTAATCAGCCCCAGCATTTT.

V is TRBV11-2 and J is TRBJ2-7; D possibly matches TRBD1 or TRBD2 (5 bases each). CDR1 is SGHAT, CDR2 FQNNGV, per germline. V was cut by 3 bases and J by 2 bases, with 11 bases left in between. This CDR3 comprises 14 residues. CDR3 DNA sequence: TGTGCCAGCAGCTTTTCGCAGGGAGCCTACGAGCAGTACTTC. This gives the protein CASSFSQGAYEQYF.